The rows below give T cell receptor beta chains drawn from one sample of a study of blood T cell repertoires in COVID-19. Profiling relied on immunoSEQ multiplex PCR, and the TCRdb table lists in-frame clones only, not all of them. The sample carries 110,000 to 150,000 clones, about 89% recorded once. The sequencing input was PBMCs or T cells enriched from blood (not recorded which). These receptor sequences come from a man in his sixties who had recovered from COVID-19. Each CDR3 is given with its conserved first and last residue. D genes are given only for firm matches. Expanded clones are given a class, and other clones once, few, many or no size at all.

>.|TRBJ1-2|.|TRBV30
TGTGCCTGGAGAGCGGCCTATGGCTACACCTTC
CAWRAAYGYTF
>TRBD1|TRBJ1-6|.|TRBV18
TGTGCCAGCTCCCCCGGGACAGCCAATTCACCCCTCCACTTT
CASSPGTANSPLHF
>.|TRBJ1-2|.|TRBV28
TGTGCCAGCAGTTTAAGGAGTTATGGCTACACCTTC
CASSLRSYGYTF
>TRBD1|TRBJ1-4|.|TRBV5-1
TGCGCCAGCAGCCGTGGACAGGGGGCGGAAAAACTGTTTTTT
CASSRGQGAEKLFF
>.|TRBJ1-5|few|TRBV19
TGTGCCAGTAGGGACGTCGGGGGGCGAGAAGGCAATCAGCCCCAGCATTTT
CASRDVGGREGNQPQHF
>TRBD2|TRBJ2-3|few|TRBV13
TGTGCCAGCGCTAGCGGGGGGGCATTGGATACGCAGTATTTT
CASASGGALDTQYF
>.|TRBJ1-2|.|TRBV25-1
TGTGCCAGCAGTGAATCAGGCAGGATTTATGGCTACACCTTC
CASSESGRIYGYTF
>.|TRBJ2-3|once|TRBV30
TGTGCCTGGAGTACCGGGGGAGGAGATACGCAGTATTTT
CAWSTGGGDTQYF
>TRBD1|TRBJ1-1|.|TRBV13
TGTGCCAGCAGCTTACAGGGACAGGGCGCTGAAGCTTTCTTT
CASSLQGQGAEAFF
>.|TRBJ1-2|.|TRBV5-6
TGTGCCAGCAGCAGGGAGACAGGCGCCCATCTCGTCTACACCTTC
CASSRETGAHLVYTF